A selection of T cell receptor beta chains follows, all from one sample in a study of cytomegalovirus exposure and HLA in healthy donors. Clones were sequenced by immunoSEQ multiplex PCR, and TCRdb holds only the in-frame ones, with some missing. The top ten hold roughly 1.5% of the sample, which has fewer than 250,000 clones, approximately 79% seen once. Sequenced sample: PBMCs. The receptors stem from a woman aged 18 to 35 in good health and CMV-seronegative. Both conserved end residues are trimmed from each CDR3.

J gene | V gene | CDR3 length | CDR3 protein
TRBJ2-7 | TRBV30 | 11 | AWNRQGLYEQY
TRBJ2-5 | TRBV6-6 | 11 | ASIPDGEETQY
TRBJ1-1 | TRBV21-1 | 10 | AIIPNGTEAF
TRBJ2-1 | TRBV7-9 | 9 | ASSPLYEQF
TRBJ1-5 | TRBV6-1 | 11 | ASSELGGQPQH
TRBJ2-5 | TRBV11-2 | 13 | ASRSQDRAQETQY
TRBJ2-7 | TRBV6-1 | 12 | ASSDRTGRYEQY
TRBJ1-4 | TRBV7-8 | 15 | ASSFTEMTGGLEKLF
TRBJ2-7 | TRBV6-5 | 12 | ASSRPGTGYEQY
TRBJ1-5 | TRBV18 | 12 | ASSETGTNQPQH
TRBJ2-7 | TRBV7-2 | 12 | ASSSWTIGNEQY
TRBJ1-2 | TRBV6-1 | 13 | ASSEGDRGWNGYT
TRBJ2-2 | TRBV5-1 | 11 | ASSFGGSGELF
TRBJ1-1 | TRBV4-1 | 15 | ASSPTAGRVINTEAF
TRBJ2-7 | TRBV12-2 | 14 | ASRLSGQGAYYEQY
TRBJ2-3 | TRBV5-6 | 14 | ASSFYRDRALDTQY
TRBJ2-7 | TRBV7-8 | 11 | ASSLRQGGEQY
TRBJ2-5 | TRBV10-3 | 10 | AISEVEETQY
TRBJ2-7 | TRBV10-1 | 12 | ASSESRLAYEQY
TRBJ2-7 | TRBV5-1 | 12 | ASSLPQETYEQY
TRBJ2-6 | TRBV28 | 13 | ASSSYRGGANVLT
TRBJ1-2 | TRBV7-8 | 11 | ASSPRGAVGYT
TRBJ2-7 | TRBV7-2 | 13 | ASSPPGTNIYEQY
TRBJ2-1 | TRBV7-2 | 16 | ASSLASPAGDPYNEQF
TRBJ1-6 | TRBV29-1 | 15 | SVESLGTVGSNSPLH
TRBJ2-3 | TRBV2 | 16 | ASSELGLFLSSTDTQY
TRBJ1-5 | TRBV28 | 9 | ASSSSQPQH
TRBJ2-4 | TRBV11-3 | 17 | ASSLAPGLAGGPGDIQY
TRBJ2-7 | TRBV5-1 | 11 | ASSTGTGEEQY